This T cell receptor beta chain was recovered during a study of cytomegalovirus exposure and HLA in healthy donors. In the PCR, 60 Vbeta and 13 Jbeta primers were used. Original data processing: An analysis performed later counted roughly 79 million unique TCR beta chains (around 9.9 million of them shared). The assay was immunoSEQ multiplex PCR, and TCRdb's table has in-frame clones only and misses some. V, J and clone size are those of that table, while D and trimming were read from the DNA. The sample holds 100,000 to 150,000 clones; 60% to 80% are singletons and the top ten take 2.6%. Study results and limitations: Most CMV-associated TCR beta chains were later found to appear HLA-restricted. As a later analysis showed, several of the most significant clusters appeared to be linked to common viral pathogens. In an earlier analysis, in some 500 donors, most V segments appeared productive either ~87% or ~30% of the time.

The germline V gene encodes CDR1 SGHNT and CDR2 YYREEE (reference sequence). V trimming: 1 base; J trimming: 1 base; junction bases outside the gene matches: 5. The CDR3 runs to 16 residues. The count of this clone is one. What it binds is unknown. The clonotype comes from a woman in her sixties or seventies in good health and CMV-seropositive. This rearrangement joins TRBV5-4 to TRBJ2-3, with 8 bases lining up with TRBD2. Sequencing was carried out using PBMCs. CDR3 DNA: TGTGCCAGCAGCTTGCGGGCGGGGGGCGGCACAGATACGCAGTATTTT. Residues: CASSLRAGGGTDTQYF.